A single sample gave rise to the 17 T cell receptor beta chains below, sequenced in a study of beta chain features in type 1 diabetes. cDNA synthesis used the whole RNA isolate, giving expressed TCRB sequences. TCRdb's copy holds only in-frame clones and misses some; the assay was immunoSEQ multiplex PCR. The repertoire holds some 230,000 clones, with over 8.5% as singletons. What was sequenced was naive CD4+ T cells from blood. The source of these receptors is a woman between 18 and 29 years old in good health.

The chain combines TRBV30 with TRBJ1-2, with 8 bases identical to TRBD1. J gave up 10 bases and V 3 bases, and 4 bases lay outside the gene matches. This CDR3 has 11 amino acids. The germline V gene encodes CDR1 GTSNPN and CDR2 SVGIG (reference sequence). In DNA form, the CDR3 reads TGTGCCTGGAGACAGGGGGGGGTCTACACCTTC. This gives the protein CAWRQGGVYTF. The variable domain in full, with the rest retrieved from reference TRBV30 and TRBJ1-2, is SQTIHQWPATLVQPVGSPLSLECTVEGTSNPNLYWYRQAAGRGLQLLFYSVGIGQISSEVPQNLSASRPQDRQFILSSKKLLLSDSGFYLCAWRQGGVYTFGSGTRLTVV.

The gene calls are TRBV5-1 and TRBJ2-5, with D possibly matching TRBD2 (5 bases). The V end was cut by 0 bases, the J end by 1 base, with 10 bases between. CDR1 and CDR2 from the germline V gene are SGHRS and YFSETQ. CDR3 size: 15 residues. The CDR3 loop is CASSLAAAAQETQYF. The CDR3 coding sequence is TGCGCCAGCAGCTTGGCCGCAGCGGCCCAAGAGACCCAGTACTTC.

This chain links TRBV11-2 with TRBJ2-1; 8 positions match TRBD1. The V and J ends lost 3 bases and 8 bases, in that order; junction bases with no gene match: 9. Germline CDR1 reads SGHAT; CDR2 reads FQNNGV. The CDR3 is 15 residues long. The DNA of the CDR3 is TGTGCCAGCAGCTTCCTCGTACAGGGGGTCGATGAGCAGTTCTTC. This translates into CASSFLVQGVDEQFF.

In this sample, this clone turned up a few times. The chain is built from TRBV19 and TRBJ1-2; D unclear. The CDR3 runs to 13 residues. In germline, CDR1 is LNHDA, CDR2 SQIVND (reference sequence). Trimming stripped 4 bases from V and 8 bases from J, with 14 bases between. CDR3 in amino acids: CASSKDGAGGYTF. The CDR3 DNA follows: TGTGCCAGTAGTAAGGACGGCGCGGGCGGCTACACCTTC.

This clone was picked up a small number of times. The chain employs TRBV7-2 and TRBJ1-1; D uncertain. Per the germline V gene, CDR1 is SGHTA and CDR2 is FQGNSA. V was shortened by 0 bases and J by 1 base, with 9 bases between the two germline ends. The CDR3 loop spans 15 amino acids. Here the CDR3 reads CASSLALLANTEAFF. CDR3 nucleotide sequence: TGTGCCAGCAGCTTAGCGCTGTTAGCGAACACTGAAGCTTTCTTT.

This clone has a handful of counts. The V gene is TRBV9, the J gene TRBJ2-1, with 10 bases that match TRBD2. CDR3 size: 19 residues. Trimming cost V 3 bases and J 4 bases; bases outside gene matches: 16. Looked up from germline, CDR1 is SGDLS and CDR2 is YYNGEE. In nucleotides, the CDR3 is TGTGCCAGCAGCGGCCACAGCTCCGGGACTAGCGCATTATACAATGAGCAGTTCTTC. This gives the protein CASSGHSSGTSALYNEQFF.

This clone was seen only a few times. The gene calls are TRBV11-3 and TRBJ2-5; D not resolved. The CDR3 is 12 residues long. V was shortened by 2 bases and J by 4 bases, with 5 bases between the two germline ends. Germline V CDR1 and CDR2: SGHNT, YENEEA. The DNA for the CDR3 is TGTGCCAGCAGCTTATCGTCAGAGACCCAGTACTTC. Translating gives CASSLSSETQYF.

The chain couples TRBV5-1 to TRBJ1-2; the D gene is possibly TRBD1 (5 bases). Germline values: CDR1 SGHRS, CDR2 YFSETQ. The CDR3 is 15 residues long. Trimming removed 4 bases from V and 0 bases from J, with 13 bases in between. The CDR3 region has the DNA TGCGCCAGCAGCCTGCTGGGGGGTACTAACTATGGCTACACCTTC. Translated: CASSLLGGTNYGYTF. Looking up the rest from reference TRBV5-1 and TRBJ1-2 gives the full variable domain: KAGVTQTPRYLIKTRGQQVTLSCSPISGHRSVSWYQQTPGQGLQFLFEYFSETQRNKGNFPGRFSGRQFSNSRSEMNVSTLELGDSALYLCASSLLGGTNYGYTFGSGTRLTVV.

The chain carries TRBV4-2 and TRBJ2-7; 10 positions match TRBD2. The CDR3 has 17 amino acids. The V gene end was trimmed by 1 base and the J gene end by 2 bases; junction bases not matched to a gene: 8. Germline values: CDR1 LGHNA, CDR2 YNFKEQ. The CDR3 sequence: CASSQAIGLADTYEQYF. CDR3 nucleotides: TGTGCCAGCAGCCAAGCTATCGGACTAGCGGATACCTACGAGCAGTACTTC.

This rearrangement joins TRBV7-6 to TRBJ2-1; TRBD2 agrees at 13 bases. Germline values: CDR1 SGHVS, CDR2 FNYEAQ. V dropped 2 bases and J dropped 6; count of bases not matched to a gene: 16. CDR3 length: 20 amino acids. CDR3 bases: TGTGCCAGCAGCTTAATGTTGGGTTCGGGACTAGCGGGGCTGAGCAATGAGCAGTTCTTC. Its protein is CASSLMLGSGLAGLSNEQFF.

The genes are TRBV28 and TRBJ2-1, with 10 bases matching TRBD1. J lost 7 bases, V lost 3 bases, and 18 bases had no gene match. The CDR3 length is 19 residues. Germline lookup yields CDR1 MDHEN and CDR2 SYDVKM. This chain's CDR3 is CASSFIWVPRQGARNEQFF. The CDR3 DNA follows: TGTGCCAGCAGTTTTATCTGGGTTCCTCGACAGGGGGCGCGGAATGAGCAGTTCTTC.

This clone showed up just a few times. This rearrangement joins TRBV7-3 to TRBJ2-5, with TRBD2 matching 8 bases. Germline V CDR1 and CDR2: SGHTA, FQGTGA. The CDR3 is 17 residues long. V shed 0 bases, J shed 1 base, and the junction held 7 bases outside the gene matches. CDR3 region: CASSLTGGGGSQETQYF. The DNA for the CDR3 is TGTGCCAGCAGCTTAACCGGCGGCGGGGGGTCCCAAGAGACCCAGTACTTC.

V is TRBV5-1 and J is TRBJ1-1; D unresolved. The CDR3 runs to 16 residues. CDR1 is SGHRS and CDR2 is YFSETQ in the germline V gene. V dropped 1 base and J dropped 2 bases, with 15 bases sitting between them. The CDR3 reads CASSLLSQASNTEAFF. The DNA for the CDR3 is TGCGCCAGCAGCTTGCTTTCCCAGGCAAGTAACACTGAAGCTTTCTTT. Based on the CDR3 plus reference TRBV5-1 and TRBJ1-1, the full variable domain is KAGVTQTPRYLIKTRGQQVTLSCSPISGHRSVSWYQQTPGQGLQFLFEYFSETQRNKGNFPGRFSGRQFSNSRSEMNVSTLELGDSALYLCASSLLSQASNTEAFFGQGTRLTVV.

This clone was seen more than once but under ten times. CDR3 amino acids: CASSLAGWESYNEQFF. The CDR3, as DNA: TGTGCCAGCAGCTTAGCGGGATGGGAGTCCTACAATGAGCAGTTCTTC. The genes are TRBV7-6 and TRBJ2-1; possibly TRBD2 for D (5 bases). Trimming removed 0 bases at V and 1 base at J, with 10 bases between. Germline loops: CDR1 SGHVS, CDR2 FNYEAQ. This CDR3 comprises 16 residues.

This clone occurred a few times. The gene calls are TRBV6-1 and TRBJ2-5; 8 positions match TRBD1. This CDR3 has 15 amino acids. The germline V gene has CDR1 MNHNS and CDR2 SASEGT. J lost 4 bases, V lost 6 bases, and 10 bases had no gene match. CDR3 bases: TGTGCCAGCAGCGACCCCCGGACAGGGAGAGAGACCCAGTACTTC. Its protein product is CASSDPRTGRETQYF.

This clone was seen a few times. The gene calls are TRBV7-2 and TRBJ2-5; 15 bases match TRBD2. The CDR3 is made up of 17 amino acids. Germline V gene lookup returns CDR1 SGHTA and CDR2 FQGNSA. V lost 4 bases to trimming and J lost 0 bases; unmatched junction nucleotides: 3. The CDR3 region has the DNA TGTGCCAGCAGCTCGGGACTAGCGGGGGGCTACCAAGAGACCCAGTACTTC. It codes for CASSSGLAGGYQETQYF.

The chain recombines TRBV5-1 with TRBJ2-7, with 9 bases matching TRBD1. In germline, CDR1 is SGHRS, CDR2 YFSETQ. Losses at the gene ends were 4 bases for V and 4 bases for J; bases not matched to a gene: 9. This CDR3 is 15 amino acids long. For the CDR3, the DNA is TGCGCCAGCAGCCGATGGGGACAGGGTGTGTACGAGCAGTACTTC. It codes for CASSRWGQGVYEQYF.